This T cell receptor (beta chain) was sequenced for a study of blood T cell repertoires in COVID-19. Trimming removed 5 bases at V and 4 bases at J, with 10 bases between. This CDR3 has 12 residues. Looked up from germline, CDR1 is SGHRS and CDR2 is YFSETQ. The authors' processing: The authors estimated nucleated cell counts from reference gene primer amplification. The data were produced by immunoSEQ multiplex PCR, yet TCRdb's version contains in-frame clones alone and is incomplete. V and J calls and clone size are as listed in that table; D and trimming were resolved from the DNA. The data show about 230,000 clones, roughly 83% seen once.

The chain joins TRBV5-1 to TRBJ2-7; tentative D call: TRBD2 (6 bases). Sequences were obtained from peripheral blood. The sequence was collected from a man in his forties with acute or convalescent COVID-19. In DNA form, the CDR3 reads TGCGCCAGCAGTACGGGAGTGTACGAGCAGTACTTC. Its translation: CASSTGVYEQYF.